Below, 26 T cell receptor beta chains from the same sample are listed, as sequenced in a study of T cell responses to AZD1222 COVID-19 vaccine. Libraries were prepared by immunoSEQ multiplex PCR; TCRdb keeps only in-frame clonotypes and omits some of them. The table shows under 200,000 clones, with more than 90% occurring only once. The material was peripheral blood, obtained 28 days after the second dose of the MenACWY control vaccine. Receptors were obtained from an adult who received the MenACWY meningococcal vaccine as a control.

The chain recombines TRBV27 with TRBJ1-5, with 7 positions matching TRBD1. This CDR3 spans 13 amino acids. Germline CDR1 reads MNHEY; CDR2 reads SMNVEV (reference sequence). With V trimmed by 6 bases and J by 6 bases, 5 bases remained unmatched. CDR3 region: CASSPGGGQPQHF. DNA for the CDR3: TGTGCCAGCAGCCCAGGGGGAGGTCAGCCCCAGCATTTT.

The chain employs TRBV19 and TRBJ1-1; a possible D gene is TRBD1 (6 bases). This CDR3 contains 14 residues. Germline loops: CDR1 LNHDA, CDR2 SQIVND (reference sequence). The V end lost 5 bases, the J end lost 3 bases, and 13 bases lay between the germline ends. The CDR3, as DNA: TGTGCCAGTAGTCATCTAAACAGGGACACTGAAGCTTTCTTT. This gives the protein CASSHLNRDTEAFF.

The chain links TRBV7-3 to TRBJ2-3; D remains ambiguous. Trimming stripped 3 bases from V and 5 bases from J, with 6 bases between. Germline V gene sequence: CDR1 SGHTA, CDR2 FQGTGA. The CDR3 is 12 amino acids. The DNA for the CDR3 is TGTGCCAGCAGCTTTACGGGAGATACGCAGTATTTT. Encoded protein: CASSFTGDTQYF.

This chain links TRBV4-1 with TRBJ1-3; no reliable D call. V was pared by 0 bases and J by 0 bases, with 3 bases between. Germline values: CDR1 MGHRA, CDR2 YSYEKL. This CDR3 contains 14 residues. CDR3 nucleotide sequence: TGCGCCAGCAGCCAAGACAGCTCTGGAAACACCATATATTTT. Protein: CASSQDSSGNTIYF.

The chain uses TRBV7-2 and TRBJ2-1; TRBD2 matches at 12 bases. The germline V gene encodes CDR1 SGHTA and CDR2 FQGNSA. The CDR3 contains 16 residues. The junction had 1 base not matched to a gene; V was cut back by 0 bases and J by 4 bases. In nucleotides, the CDR3 is TGTGCCAGCAGCTTAGCCCTAGCGGGAGGGTACAATGAGCAGTTCTTC. This sequence encodes CASSLALAGGYNEQFF.

The chain links TRBV7-2 to TRBJ2-7; the D call may be TRBD1 or TRBD2 (5 bases each). The CDR3 consists of 15 residues. Germline values: CDR1 SGHTA, CDR2 FQGNSA. Trimming took off 2 bases at V and 6 bases at J, with 17 bases between the two ends. The CDR3 region is CASSLWVTAGSEQYF. CDR3 DNA: TGTGCCAGCAGCTTATGGGTGACGGCAGGGAGCGAGCAGTACTTC.

This clone occurred once. The chain recombines TRBV10-3 with TRBJ2-1; 10 nucleotides align to TRBD2. This CDR3 region has 19 residues. Germline CDR1 is ENHRY and CDR2 is SYGVKD. J lost 5 bases, V lost 0 bases, and 13 bases had no gene match. The CDR3 DNA is TGTGCCATCAGTGAGTCGAGGGCTAGCGGGAGAGGACCTAACAATGAGCAGTTCTTC. This codes for CAISESRASGRGPNNEQFF.

V usage is TRBV13 and J usage is TRBJ2-5, with 9 nucleotides matching TRBD1. The CDR3 has 14 residues. After removal of 3 bases from V and 5 bases from J, the junction contained 4 bases not matched to a gene. Germline V lookup: CDR1 PRHDT, CDR2 FYEKMQ (reference sequence). The CDR3 DNA is TGTGCCAGCAGCTTCACCGGGACAGGGGAGACCCAGTACTTC. This translates into CASSFTGTGETQYF. Full variable domain (rest looked up from reference TRBV13 and TRBJ2-5): AAGVIQSPRHLIKEKRETATLKCYPIPRHDTVYWYQQGPGQDPQFLISFYEKMQSDKGSIPDRFSAQQFSDYHSELNMSSLELGDSALYFCASSFTGTGETQYFGPGTRLLVL.

The chain has TRBV30 and TRBJ2-2, with TRBD2 as a possible D gene (6 bases). Germline CDR1 and CDR2: GTSNPN and SVGIG (reference sequence). With 3 bases removed from V and 4 bases from J, the gap between germline ends came to 12 bases. This CDR3 is 14 amino acids long. The CDR3 protein is CAWSGGYTTGELFF. The CDR3 bases are TGTGCCTGGAGCGGGGGATACACCACCGGGGAGCTGTTTTTT.

This chain links TRBV5-4 with TRBJ1-2; the D is unclear. Germline lookup yields CDR1 SGHNT and CDR2 YYREEE (reference sequence). Trimming took 0 bases from V and 4 from J, leaving 13 bases between them. The CDR3 is 15 amino acids. CDR3 bases: TGTGCCAGCAGCTTGGCGACCCCCGGACGCTATGGCTACACCTTC. It translates to CASSLATPGRYGYTF.

This chain uses TRBV19 with TRBJ1-5; 8 positions agree with TRBD1. Germline assignment: CDR1 LNHDA and CDR2 SQIVND (reference sequence). This CDR3 comprises 14 residues. The V and J ends lost 4 bases and 4 bases, in that order; junction bases with no gene match: 3. This CDR3 is CASSTRTGNQPQHF. The CDR3 nucleotides are TGTGCCAGTAGTACCCGGACAGGGAATCAGCCCCAGCATTTT.

The chain uses TRBV4-3 and TRBJ1-1; 9 bases match TRBD1. CDR1 and CDR2 (germline): LGHNA, YSLEER. With V trimmed by 1 base and J by 5 bases, 2 bases remained unmatched. CDR3 length: 14 residues. The CDR3 here is CASSQGTGETEAFF. The CDR3, as DNA: TGCGCCAGCAGCCAAGGGACAGGGGAGACTGAAGCTTTCTTT.

The CDR3 nucleotides read TGTGCCAGCAGCTTGGGAGTTTCCTACGAGCAGTACTTC. It specifies CASSLGVSYEQYF. This sequence joins TRBV5-4 and TRBJ2-7, with no clear D. Trimming removed 0 bases at V and 1 base at J, with 5 bases between. Germline V gene lookup returns CDR1 SGHNT and CDR2 YYREEE (reference sequence). The CDR3 consists of 13 residues. Together with reference TRBV5-4 and TRBJ2-7, the CDR3 gives the full variable domain: ETGVTQSPTHLIKTRGQQVTLRCSSQSGHNTVSWYQQALGQGPQFIFQYYREEENGRGNFPPRFSGLQFPNYSSELNVNALELDDSALYLCASSLGVSYEQYFGPGTRLTVT.

The J gene is TRBJ2-5, the V gene TRBV19; D is ambiguous. The CDR3 is made up of 11 amino acids. V was trimmed by 6 bases and J by 1 base, leaving 3 bases between them. Per the germline V gene, CDR1 is LNHDA and CDR2 is SQIVND (reference sequence). CDR3 nucleotides: TGTGCCAGTAGACTCCAAGAGACCCAGTACTTC. This sequence encodes CASRLQETQYF.

The chain employs TRBV7-9 and TRBJ2-1, with D tentatively TRBD2 (7 bases). CDR1 is SEHNR, CDR2 FQNEAQ, per germline (reference sequence). V was pared by 3 bases and J by 3 bases, with 12 bases between. The CDR3 runs 15 residues. In DNA, the CDR3 is TGTGCCAGCAGCTTTCAGCGGGACATCTACAATGAGCAGTTCTTC. This translates into CASSFQRDIYNEQFF.

The chain uses TRBV7-3 and TRBJ2-1; D is unresolved. Germline-derived CDR1 and CDR2 are SGHTA and FQGTGA. Trimming took 1 base from V and 7 from J, leaving 11 bases between them. The CDR3 has 14 amino acids. The CDR3 loop is CASSLNLGGNEQFF. DNA of the CDR3: TGTGCCAGCAGCTTAAATCTCGGTGGTAATGAGCAGTTCTTC.

This chain connects TRBV7-2 to TRBJ2-7; D uncertain. Germline V gives CDR1 SGHTA, CDR2 FQGNSA. This CDR3 comprises 14 residues. Trimming pared 1 base from V and 1 base from J, leaving 8 bases between. CDR3 in amino acids: CASSLVPESYEQYF. CDR3 nucleotides: TGTGCCAGCAGCTTAGTACCAGAGTCCTACGAGCAGTACTTC.

This chain joins TRBV19 and TRBJ2-7; 7 bases are shared with TRBD2. CDR1 LNHDA and CDR2 SQIVND come from the germline V gene (reference sequence). CDR3 length: 15 amino acids. V lost 3 bases and J lost 5; bases outside the gene matches: 10. The CDR3: CASSIASGGSDEQYF. The DNA for the CDR3 is TGTGCCAGTAGTATCGCCTCGGGAGGTTCCGACGAGCAGTACTTC.

The V call is TRBV30, the J call TRBJ2-3; 10 bases fit TRBD2. Losses at the gene ends were 4 bases for V and 8 bases for J; bases not matched to a gene: 9. The CDR3 has 14 amino acids. Germline CDR1 reads GTSNPN; CDR2 reads SVGIG (reference sequence). This CDR3 reads CAWNPTSGAGTQYF. In DNA, the CDR3 is TGTGCCTGGAACCCAACTAGCGGGGCAGGTACGCAGTATTTT.

The sample holds one count of this clone. The V call is TRBV7-8, the J call TRBJ2-7; perhaps TRBD1 as D (5 bases). Germline V lookup: CDR1 SGHVS, CDR2 FQNEAQ. This CDR3 comprises 14 residues. The V and J ends lost 1 base and 4 bases respectively, with 11 bases between them. CDR3 amino acids: CASSLGRGRYEQYF. The CDR3 coding sequence is TGTGCCAGCAGCTTAGGTAGGGGTCGGTACGAGCAGTACTTC.

The chain couples TRBV2 to TRBJ2-7; TRBD1 aligns across 9 bases. Germline values: CDR1 SNHLY, CDR2 FYNNEI. V lost 6 bases and J lost 2; bases outside the gene matches: 5. There are 14 residues in the CDR3. Here the CDR3 DNA reads TGTGCCAGCAGAACCGGGACAGGGACCTACGAGCAGTACTTC. Its protein product is CASRTGTGTYEQYF.

V is TRBV3-1 (or the pseudogene TRBV3-2) and J is TRBJ2-3, with 13 bases fitting TRBD2. With 5 bases clipped from V and 4 bases from J, the junction kept 6 bases outside the gene matches. This CDR3 comprises 16 residues. Germline loops: CDR1 LGHDT, CDR2 YNNKEL (reference sequence). The CDR3 DNA is TGTGCCAGCAGCATGAGACTAGCGGGAGGCCCAGATACGCAGTATTTT. This codes for CASSMRLAGGPDTQYF.

The chain carries TRBV27 and TRBJ2-1, with 8 bases that match TRBD1. The CDR3 totals 16 residues. V was clipped by 2 bases and J by 5 bases; unmatched bases: 8. Germline V gene sequence: CDR1 MNHEY, CDR2 SMNVEV (reference sequence). CDR3 in DNA: TGTGCCAGCAGTTTAAAGGTTCGGACAGGGCACAATGAGCAGTTCTTC. This gives the protein CASSLKVRTGHNEQFF.

The V call is TRBV9, the J call TRBJ1-6; maybe TRBD1 (5 bases). Germline V gives CDR1 SGDLS, CDR2 YYNGEE. CDR3 length equals 14 residues. Trimming took off 4 bases at V and 8 bases at J, with 13 bases between the two ends. The CDR3 protein is CASSFRGEDSPLHF. CDR3 DNA sequence: TGTGCCAGCAGCTTCCGGGGGGAAGATTCACCCCTCCACTTT.

The chain uses TRBV7-3 and TRBJ2-1; no reliable D call. V was trimmed by 2 bases and J by 7 bases, leaving 9 bases between them. The germline V gene has CDR1 SGHTA and CDR2 FQGTGA. This CDR3 is built from 13 residues. CDR3 region: CASSLGRSNEQFF. The DNA for the CDR3 is TGTGCCAGCAGCTTAGGCAGGTCGAATGAGCAGTTCTTC.

The chain couples TRBV5-4 to TRBJ1-4, with D unresolved. Germline CDR1 reads SGHNT; CDR2 reads YYREEE (reference sequence). The CDR3 has 13 amino acids. Trimming took off 0 bases at V and 11 bases at J, with 11 bases between the two ends. CDR3 protein: CASSLGPGDKLFF. DNA for the CDR3: TGTGCCAGCAGCTTGGGTCCGGGTGACAAACTGTTTTTT.